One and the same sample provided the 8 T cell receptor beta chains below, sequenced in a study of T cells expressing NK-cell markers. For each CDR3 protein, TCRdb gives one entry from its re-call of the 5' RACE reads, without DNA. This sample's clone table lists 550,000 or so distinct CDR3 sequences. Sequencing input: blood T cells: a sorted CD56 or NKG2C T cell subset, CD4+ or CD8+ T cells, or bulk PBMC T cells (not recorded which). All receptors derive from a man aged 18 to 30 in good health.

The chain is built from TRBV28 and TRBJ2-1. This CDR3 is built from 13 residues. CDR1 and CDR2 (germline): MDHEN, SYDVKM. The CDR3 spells CASIGGAYNEQFF.

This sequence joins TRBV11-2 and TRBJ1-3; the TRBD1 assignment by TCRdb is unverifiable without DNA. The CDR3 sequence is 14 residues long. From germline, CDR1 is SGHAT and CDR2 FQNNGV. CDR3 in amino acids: CASSRNQGRNTIYF.

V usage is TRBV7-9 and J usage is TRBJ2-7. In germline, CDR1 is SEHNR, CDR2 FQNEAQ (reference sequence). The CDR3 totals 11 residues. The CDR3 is CASSSTDPQYF.

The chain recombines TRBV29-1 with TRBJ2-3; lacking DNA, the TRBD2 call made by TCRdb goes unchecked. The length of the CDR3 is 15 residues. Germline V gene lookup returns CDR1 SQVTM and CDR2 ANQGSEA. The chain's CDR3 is CSVERTSGHTDTQYF.

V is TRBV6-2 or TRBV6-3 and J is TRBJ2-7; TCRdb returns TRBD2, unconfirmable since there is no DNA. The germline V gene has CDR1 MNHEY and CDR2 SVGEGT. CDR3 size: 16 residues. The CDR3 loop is CASSYFLAGEGYEQYF.

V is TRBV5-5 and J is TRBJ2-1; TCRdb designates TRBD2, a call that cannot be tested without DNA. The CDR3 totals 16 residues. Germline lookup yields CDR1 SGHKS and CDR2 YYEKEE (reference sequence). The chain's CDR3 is CASSLNAGGPVAEQFF. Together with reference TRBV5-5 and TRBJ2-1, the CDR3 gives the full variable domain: DAGVTQSPTHLIKTRGQQVTLRCSPISGHKSVSWYQQVLGQGPQFIFQYYEKEERGRGNFPDRFSARQFPNYSSELNVNALLLGDSALYLCASSLNAGGPVAEQFFGPGTRLTVL.

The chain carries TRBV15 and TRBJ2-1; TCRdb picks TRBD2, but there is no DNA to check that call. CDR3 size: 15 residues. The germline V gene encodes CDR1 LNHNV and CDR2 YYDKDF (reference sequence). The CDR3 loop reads CATSGQRASGSEQFF. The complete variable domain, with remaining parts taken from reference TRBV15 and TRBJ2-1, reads DAMVIQNPRYQVTQFGKPVTLSCSQTLNHNVMYWYQQKSSQAPKLLFHYYDKDFNNEADTPDNFQSRRPNTSFCFLDIRSPGLGDTAMYLCATSGQRASGSEQFFGPGTRLTVL.

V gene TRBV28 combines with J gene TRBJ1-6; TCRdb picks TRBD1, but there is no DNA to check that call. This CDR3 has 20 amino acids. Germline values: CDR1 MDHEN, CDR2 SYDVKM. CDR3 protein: CASTESGAEAKYSYNSPLHF. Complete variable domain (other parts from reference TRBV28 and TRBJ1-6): DVKVTQSSRYLVKRTGEKVFLECVQDMDHENMFWYRQDPGLGLRLIYFSYDVKMKEKGDIPEGYSVSREKKERFSLILESASTNQTSMYLCASTESGAEAKYSYNSPLHFGNGTRLTVT.